These 12 T cell receptor beta chains were sequenced from one sample in a study of control samples from healthy donors and cancer patients. Here immunoSEQ multiplex PCR was the method, and the copy in TCRdb shows in-frame clones only, minus some. The sample holds 190,000 or so clones, 90% to 95% seen once. Sequencing input: blood. The receptors were gathered from a man between 18 and 35 years old in good health.

Only one count was recorded for this clone. The chain joins TRBV3-1 (or the pseudogene TRBV3-2) to TRBJ2-7, with TRBD1 matching 9 bases. The CDR3 has 14 residues. Germline loops: CDR1 LGHDT, CDR2 YNNKEL (reference sequence). Germline trimming cut 4 bases from V and 5 bases from J; bases unmatched to any gene: 6. CDR3 DNA sequence: TGTGCCAGCAGCCGAGGGACAGGGTTGGACGAGCAGTACTTC. Translation gives CASSRGTGLDEQYF.

The gene calls are TRBV10-3 and TRBJ1-5; TRBD1 agrees at 9 bases. Trimming took 1 base from V and 11 from J; bases not matched to a gene: 12. CDR1 and CDR2 (germline): ENHRY, SYGVKD. This CDR3 is built from 16 residues. CDR3 coding DNA: TGTGCCATCAGTGAGTACGCCCCTGGACAGGGGATGTCCCAGCATTTT. It translates to CAISEYAPGQGMSQHF.

In the case of this clone: One end of the junction fails to match germline, which may point to a read error. V gene TRBV5-1 combines with J gene TRBJ2-3; 7 positions agree with TRBD1. The CDR3 covers 12 residues. Germline assignment: CDR1 SGHRS and CDR2 YFSETQ. The CDR3 DNA follows: TGCGCCAGCAGCTTGGAAGGAGACAGGGTTTTTTTT. It is translated as CASSLEGDRVFF.

The chain employs TRBV2 and TRBJ2-7; the match to TRBD1 covers 7 bases. Germline lookup yields CDR1 SNHLY and CDR2 FYNNEI. The trim removed 5 bases at V and 2 bases at J, leaving 6 bases unmatched. The length of the CDR3 is 14 residues. The DNA of the CDR3 is TGTGCCAGCAGTATTGGACAGGCCGCCTACGAGCAGTACTTC. This translates into CASSIGQAAYEQYF. Full variable domain (outside the CDR3, taken from reference TRBV2 and TRBJ2-7): EPEVTQTPSHQVTQMGQEVILRCVPISNHLYFYWYRQILGQKVEFLVSFYNNEISEKSEIFDDQFSVERPDGSNFTLKIRSTKLEDSAMYFCASSIGQAAYEQYFGPGTRLTVT.

This chain uses TRBV12-3 or TRBV12-4 with TRBJ1-2; no firm D call. CDR3 length equals 13 residues. V gave up 3 bases and J gave up 8 bases, with 13 bases separating them. Written as DNA, the CDR3 is TGTGCCAGCAGTTTCGGCTACAGTGGGGGCTACACCTTC. Translating gives CASSFGYSGGYTF.

The genes are TRBV24-1 and TRBJ1-2; D is possibly TRBD1 (5 bases). The CDR3 has 14 amino acids. CDR1 and CDR2 (germline): KGHDR, SFDVKD. The V end lost 6 bases, the J end lost 2 bases, and 12 bases lay between the germline ends. This CDR3 reads CATSSVGANYGYTF. The CDR3 coding sequence is TGTGCCACCAGTAGTGTAGGGGCGAACTATGGCTACACCTTC.

The DNA for the CDR3 is TGTGCCAGCTCACTAACTGCCGGGACAGGGGCGAACACTGAAGCTTTCTTT. This encodes CASSLTAGTGANTEAFF. The chain carries TRBV18 and TRBJ1-1; 10 bases are a match to TRBD1. The CDR3 spans 17 residues. CDR1 KGHSH and CDR2 LQKENI come from the germline V gene. J gave up 1 base and V 4 bases, and 9 bases lay outside the gene matches. Drawing the rest from reference TRBV18 and TRBJ1-1, the complete variable domain is NAGVMQNPRHLVRRRGQEARLRCSPMKGHSHVYWYRQLPEEGLKFMVYLQKENIIDESGMPKERFSAEFPKEGPSILRIQQVVRGDSAAYFCASSLTAGTGANTEAFFGQGTRLTVV.

This clone appeared a single time. CDR3 coding DNA: TGCAGCGTTGTCGACAGGGGCATACGAGAGCAGTACTTC. It is translated as CSVVDRGIREQYF. This chain uses TRBV29-1 with TRBJ2-7, with 8 bases matching TRBD1. Germline CDR1 reads SQVTM; CDR2 reads ANQGSEA. This CDR3 is 13 amino acids long. The V segment lost 4 bases and the J segment 7 bases; nucleotides outside the gene matches: 9.

This rearrangement joins TRBV5-5 to TRBJ2-3, with 8 bases that match TRBD1. The CDR3 is 14 residues long. Germline CDR1 is SGHKS and CDR2 is YYEKEE (reference sequence). After removal of 2 bases from V and 1 base from J, the junction contained 0 bases not matched to a gene. The CDR3 DNA is TGTGCCAGCAGCTTCAGGGGGCGCACAGATACGCAGTATTTT. This sequence encodes CASSFRGRTDTQYF.

The CDR3 is CASSLLPGTDTQYF. The CDR3 coding sequence is TGTGCCAGCAGCTTGCTTCCCGGCACAGATACGCAGTATTTT. The chain employs TRBV5-7 and TRBJ2-3, with D uncertain. TRBV5-7 is reported as an ORF; its role is uncertain. V lost 1 base to trimming and J lost 1 base, with 7 bases between them. The CDR3 covers 14 residues.

The rearrangement links TRBV2 to TRBJ1-6; D is uncertain. Per the germline V gene, CDR1 is SNHLY and CDR2 is FYNNEI. Between the trimmed V and J ends, which lost 2 bases and 4 bases, there was a span of 6 bases. This CDR3 spans 14 amino acids. CDR3 region: CASSELLYNSPLHF. Here the CDR3 DNA reads TGTGCCAGCAGTGAACTGCTGTATAATTCACCCCTCCACTTT.

The gene calls are TRBV5-1 and TRBJ2-3; 11 bases line up with TRBD2. In germline, CDR1 is SGHRS, CDR2 YFSETQ. The CDR3 covers 16 residues. J lost 6 bases, V lost 4 bases, and 10 bases had no gene match. CDR3 sequence reads: CASSEASGGPGDTQYF. The CDR3 DNA is TGCGCCAGCAGCGAGGCTAGCGGGGGGCCGGGGGATACGCAGTATTTT.